Shown below are 32 T cell receptor beta chains from a single sample sequenced in a study of cytomegalovirus exposure and HLA in healthy donors. 13 Jbeta primers and 60 Vbeta primers were used for the PCR. Clones were read by immunoSEQ multiplex PCR, and TCRdb kept only the in-frame ones, dropping some. The record lists about 140,000 clones, of which the ten most abundant hold 2% to 3%. The sample was PBMCs. The receptors derive from a middle-aged man in good health and CMV-seronegative.

The rearrangement joins TRBV5-4 to TRBJ2-5; D might be TRBD2 (6 bases). The CDR3 consists of 14 residues. Trimming took 0 bases from V and 1 from J, leaving 7 bases between them. Per the germline V gene, CDR1 is SGHNT and CDR2 is YYREEE (reference sequence). DNA of the CDR3: TGTGCCAGCAGCTTGGGGGGGGTCCAAGAGACCCAGTACTTC. Protein: CASSLGGVQETQYF.

The V gene is TRBV6-1, the J gene TRBJ2-7; TRBD1 matches at 8 bases. In germline, CDR1 is MNHNS, CDR2 SASEGT. The CDR3 covers 15 residues. Trimming removed 3 bases from V and 6 bases from J; junction bases left unmatched: 10. The CDR3, as DNA: TGTGCCAGCAGTGAGAGGGACAGGACTCGGGGCGAGCAGTACTTC. Protein product: CASSERDRTRGEQYF.

This chain links TRBV7-8 with TRBJ1-2; TRBD1 matches at 9 bases. The CDR3 loop spans 13 amino acids. Trimming cost V 3 bases and J 5 bases; bases outside gene matches: 1. Germline V gene data show CDR1 as SGHVS and CDR2 as FQNEAQ. CDR3 protein: CASSLGTGYGYTF. The CDR3 bases are TGTGCCAGCAGCTTGGGGACAGGGTATGGCTACACCTTC.

The chain carries TRBV11-3 and TRBJ2-7, with 7 bases aligning to TRBD1. Germline lookup yields CDR1 SGHNT and CDR2 YENEEA. This CDR3 contains 15 residues. J was trimmed by 6 bases and V by 5 bases; bases with no gene match: 13. The CDR3: CASSRYTGDEGEQYF. CDR3 DNA: TGTGCCAGCAGCCGATACACAGGGGATGAGGGCGAGCAGTACTTC. Full variable domain (rest looked up from reference TRBV11-3 and TRBJ2-7): EAGVVQSPRYKIIEKKQPVAFWCNPISGHNTLYWYLQNLGQGPELLIRYENEEAVDDSQLPKDRFSAERLKGVDSTLKIQPAELGDSAVYLCASSRYTGDEGEQYFGPGTRLTVT.

V and J are TRBV5-1 and TRBJ2-7, with 8 bases identical to TRBD1. CDR1 and CDR2 from the germline V gene are SGHRS and YFSETQ. This CDR3 is built from 16 residues. V lost 6 bases and J lost 6; bases outside the gene matches: 17. CDR3 amino acids: CASTQTTGGPFSEQYF. The CDR3 DNA reads as TGCGCCAGCACCCAAACAACAGGGGGGCCCTTCAGCGAGCAGTACTTC. Looking up the rest from reference TRBV5-1 and TRBJ2-7 gives the full variable domain: KAGVTQTPRYLIKTRGQQVTLSCSPISGHRSVSWYQQTPGQGLQFLFEYFSETQRNKGNFPGRFSGRQFSNSRSEMNVSTLELGDSALYLCASTQTTGGPFSEQYFGPGTRLTVT.

The rearrangement uses TRBV10-2 and TRBJ1-3; D not certain. CDR3 length equals 14 residues. The V end was cut by 6 bases, the J end by 0 bases, with 9 bases between. Germline CDR1 WSHSY, CDR2 SAAADI. CDR3 residues: CASSDMASGNTIYF. The CDR3 DNA reads as TGCGCCAGCAGCGACATGGCCTCTGGAAACACCATATATTTT.

The chain combines TRBV19 with TRBJ2-7, with a possible D match to TRBD1 (5 bases). The CDR3 spans 12 residues. Germline values: CDR1 LNHDA, CDR2 SQIVND (reference sequence). V was pared by 4 bases and J by 6 bases, with 10 bases between. The CDR3 coding sequence is TGTGCCAGTAGTACCCAGGGCGTCGAGCAGTACTTC. This sequence encodes CASSTQGVEQYF.

The chain recombines TRBV10-1 with TRBJ2-5; TRBD2 matches at 9 bases. J was trimmed by 1 base and V by 9 bases; bases with no gene match: 12. The CDR3 loop spans 16 amino acids. Germline CDR1 WNHNN, CDR2 SYGVQD (reference sequence). The CDR3 sequence: CASPVSSGVPQETQYF. As DNA, the CDR3 is TGCGCCAGTCCAGTCTCTAGCGGGGTCCCCCAAGAGACCCAGTACTTC.

The CDR3 loop reads CASSPDRVDTIYF. The CDR3 nucleotides read TGCGCCAGCAGCCCGGACAGGGTTGACACCATATATTTT. The chain joins TRBV5-1 to TRBJ1-3; 8 nucleotides match TRBD1. The CDR3 loop spans 13 amino acids. The V segment lost 4 bases and the J segment 8 bases; nucleotides outside the gene matches: 5. Per germline, CDR1 SGHRS and CDR2 YFSETQ.

The chain recombines TRBV7-2 with TRBJ1-6; D gene unclear. Between the trimmed V and J ends, which lost 4 bases and 2 bases, there was a span of 12 bases. The length of the CDR3 is 16 residues. Germline CDR1 SGHTA, CDR2 FQGNSA. The CDR3 DNA is TGTGCCAGCAGCTCGGGAGGTGGGACCTATAATTCACCCCTCCACTTT. This codes for CASSSGGGTYNSPLHF. Supplemented by reference TRBV7-2 and TRBJ1-6, the full variable domain reads GAGVSQSPSNKVTEKGKDVELRCDPISGHTALYWYRQSLGQGLEFLIYFQGNSAPDKSGLPSDRFSAERTGGSVSTLTIQRTQQEDSAVYLCASSSGGGTYNSPLHFGNGTRLTVT.

V usage is TRBV6-5 and J usage is TRBJ2-7, with 8 bases fitting TRBD2. Germline values: CDR1 MNHEY, CDR2 SVGAGI. Trimming cost V 2 bases and J 2 bases; bases outside gene matches: 5. The CDR3 consists of 15 residues. CDR3 sequence: CASSYGTGGTYEQYF. CDR3 DNA sequence: TGTGCCAGCAGTTACGGGACGGGAGGGACCTACGAGCAGTACTTC.

The chain employs TRBV11-2 and TRBJ2-2; maybe TRBD2 (6 bases). This CDR3 is 17 amino acids long. Trimming removed 0 bases from V and 4 bases from J, with 15 bases in between. The germline gives CDR1 SGHAT, CDR2 FQNNGV. DNA of the CDR3: TGTGCCAGCAGCTTAGATGTGCGACTAGGGACCACCGGGGAGCTGTTTTTT. Translating gives CASSLDVRLGTTGELFF.

The J gene is TRBJ2-1, the V gene TRBV5-1; 13 nucleotides agree with TRBD2. The CDR3 runs 17 residues. V gave up 4 bases and J gave up 0 bases; unmatched junction bases: 4. Looked up from germline, CDR1 is SGHRS and CDR2 is YFSETQ. This CDR3 reads CASSQGLAGSSYNEQFF. The DNA of the CDR3 is TGCGCCAGCAGCCAGGGACTAGCGGGGAGCTCCTACAATGAGCAGTTCTTC.

The J gene is TRBJ2-3, the V gene TRBV25-1; no clear D. The CDR3 extends over 12 amino acids. Trimming shortened V by 4 bases and J by 0 bases, and 2 bases separated the two germline ends. The germline CDR1 and CDR2 sequences are MGHDK and SYGVNS. Here the CDR3 reads CASSASTDTQYF. In DNA form, the CDR3 reads TGTGCCAGCAGTGCGAGCACAGATACGCAGTATTTT.

The CDR3 bases are TGTGCCAGCACCTGGACAGGGTTTAATGAAAAACTGTTTTTT. Its protein is CASTWTGFNEKLFF. The V call is TRBV2, the J call TRBJ1-4; TRBD1 aligns across 8 bases. Germline CDR1 and CDR2: SNHLY and FYNNEI. V gave up 7 bases and J gave up 4 bases; unmatched junction bases: 5. The CDR3 has 14 residues.

The chain links TRBV5-4 to TRBJ2-1; the match to TRBD1 covers 9 bases. V was clipped by 4 bases and J by 5 bases; unmatched bases: 7. CDR1 and CDR2 from the germline V gene are SGHNT and YYREEE (reference sequence). This CDR3 comprises 15 residues. Here the CDR3 reads CASSGAGTGNNEQFF. The CDR3 bases are TGTGCCAGCAGCGGAGCCGGGACAGGGAACAATGAGCAGTTCTTC.

This chain links TRBV7-9 with TRBJ1-3; no reliable D call. CDR3 length: 14 amino acids. Germline V gene lookup returns CDR1 SEHNR and CDR2 FQNEAQ (reference sequence). The V end was cut by 4 bases, the J end by 0 bases, with 7 bases between. CDR3 in amino acids: CASSSEGSGNTIYF. The DNA for the CDR3 is TGTGCCAGCAGCTCTGAGGGCTCTGGAAACACCATATATTTT.

On this clone: Other nucleotide sequences in the sample specify the same CDR3. The rearrangement joins TRBV6-6 to TRBJ1-5; 8 bases match TRBD1. CDR3 length: 14 residues. Germline values: CDR1 MNHNY, CDR2 SVGAGI (reference sequence). V gave up 2 bases and J gave up 5 bases; unmatched junction bases: 2. CDR3 DNA: TGTGCCAGCAGTTACGTGACAGGGGATCAGCCCCAGCATTTT. This sequence encodes CASSYVTGDQPQHF.

This sequence joins TRBV7-6 and TRBJ2-1; 12 bases align to TRBD2. With 4 bases clipped from V and 2 bases from J, the junction kept 0 bases outside the gene matches. The CDR3 spans 15 residues. CDR1 is SGHVS, CDR2 FNYEAQ, per germline. CDR3 nucleotides: TGTGCCAGCAGCTCTAGCGGGGGGGCCTACAATGAGCAGTTCTTC. The encoded protein is CASSSSGGAYNEQFF.

With regard to this clone: One junction end disagrees with the germline gene, perhaps due to a read error. The CDR3 loop is CASTIWGVHQPQHF. The DNA of the CDR3 is TGTGCCAGTACTATATGGGGAGTACATCAGCCCCAGCATTTT. The chain couples TRBV19 to TRBJ1-5; D is unresolved. The CDR3 consists of 14 residues. The germline gives CDR1 LNHDA, CDR2 SQIVND (reference sequence).

The rearrangement uses TRBV5-6 and TRBJ1-1; 8 bases map to TRBD1. Trimming took 4 bases from V and 0 from J; bases not matched to a gene: 8. This CDR3 is 16 amino acids long. The germline V gene encodes CDR1 SGHDT and CDR2 YYEEEE. The CDR3, as DNA: TGTGCCAGCAGCCAGGGGGCCTATACCTTGAACACTGAAGCTTTCTTT. This translates into CASSQGAYTLNTEAFF.

The chain uses TRBV7-2 and TRBJ2-7; 7 positions match TRBD1. The germline V gene has CDR1 SGHTA and CDR2 FQGNSA. Trimming at V came to 0 bases and at J to 4 bases, leaving 3 bases not matched to a gene. The CDR3 covers 14 residues. The CDR3 sequence is CASSLAGQQYEQYF. The CDR3 nucleotides are TGTGCCAGCAGCTTAGCGGGACAGCAATACGAGCAGTACTTC. Full variable domain (rest looked up from reference TRBV7-2 and TRBJ2-7): GAGVSQSPSNKVTEKGKDVELRCDPISGHTALYWYRQSLGQGLEFLIYFQGNSAPDKSGLPSDRFSAERTGGSVSTLTIQRTQQEDSAVYLCASSLAGQQYEQYFGPGTRLTVT.

The gene calls are TRBV5-6 and TRBJ2-7; 7 bases match TRBD1. Germline CDR1 SGHDT, CDR2 YYEEEE. The CDR3 extends over 16 amino acids. The ends lost 1 base at V and 0 bases at J; junction bases unmatched: 7. The CDR3 loop reads CASSLWRQGHSYEQYF. CDR3 DNA: TGTGCCAGCAGCTTGTGGCGACAGGGCCACTCCTACGAGCAGTACTTC.

This chain joins TRBV18 and TRBJ2-2; D is possibly TRBD1 (6 bases). The CDR3 sequence is 14 residues long. The V gene's germline CDR1 is KGHSH and CDR2 LQKENI. V shed 4 bases and J shed 8 bases, with 14 bases lying between them. CDR3 nucleotide sequence: TGTGCCAGCTCACAAGGGACATTCCAGGGGGAGCTGTTTTTT. Translating it yields CASSQGTFQGELFF. The whole variable domain, remainder taken from reference TRBV18 and TRBJ2-2, is NAGVMQNPRHLVRRRGQEARLRCSPMKGHSHVYWYRQLPEEGLKFMVYLQKENIIDESGMPKERFSAEFPKEGPSILRIQQVVRGDSAAYFCASSQGTFQGELFFGEGSRLTVL.

The chain has TRBV19 and TRBJ1-5; 9 bases align to TRBD1. Trimming at V came to 8 bases and at J to 0 bases, leaving 11 bases not matched to a gene. This CDR3 comprises 17 residues. Germline V lookup: CDR1 LNHDA, CDR2 SQIVND (reference sequence). DNA of the CDR3: TGTGCCAGTGGGAAAAATTCGGACAGGGGTAGCAATCAGCCCCAGCATTTT. It translates to CASGKNSDRGSNQPQHF.

V usage is TRBV5-1 and J usage is TRBJ2-5, with 14 bases lining up with TRBD2. CDR1 is SGHRS, CDR2 YFSETQ, per germline. The CDR3 contains 17 residues. With 4 bases clipped from V and 1 base from J, the junction kept 6 bases outside the gene matches. The CDR3 here is CASSNGLAGGFQETQYF. The CDR3 nucleotides are TGCGCCAGCAGCAACGGACTAGCGGGGGGTTTCCAAGAGACCCAGTACTTC.

The V and J genes are TRBV9 and TRBJ2-2; D gene uncertain. V was shortened by 4 bases and J by 4 bases, with 8 bases between the two germline ends. CDR3 length: 13 residues. Germline values: CDR1 SGDLS, CDR2 YYNGEE. The CDR3, as DNA: TGTGCCAGCAGCTCCTATGCCACCGGGGAGCTGTTTTTT. Translated: CASSSYATGELFF.

The chain recombines TRBV7-9 with TRBJ2-7, with D possibly TRBD2 on 7 matching bases. CDR1 SEHNR and CDR2 FQNEAQ come from the germline V gene (reference sequence). The CDR3 spans 14 residues. Trimming took off 4 bases at V and 5 bases at J, with 15 bases between the two ends. This CDR3 is CASSSWGGKDEQYF. CDR3 coding DNA: TGTGCCAGCAGCTCCTGGGGGGGCAAGGACGAGCAGTACTTC.

The rearrangement links TRBV5-6 to TRBJ2-3; D may be TRBD1 (5 bases). The CDR3 has 15 amino acids. CDR1 is SGHDT, CDR2 YYEEEE, per germline. Trimming cost V 1 base and J 5 bases, with 14 bases left between them. The CDR3, as DNA: TGTGCCAGCAGCTTGCTCCAGGGCGATCAAGATACGCAGTATTTT. It is translated as CASSLLQGDQDTQYF.

The gene calls are TRBV7-2 and TRBJ2-5, with TRBD1 identical over 9 bases. The CDR3 is 15 residues long. V trimming: 5 bases; J trimming: 1 base; junction bases outside the gene matches: 5. CDR1 and CDR2 from the germline V gene are SGHTA and FQGNSA. The CDR3 protein is CASSRGQGLQETQYF. DNA for the CDR3: TGTGCCAGCAGCCGCGGACAGGGGCTCCAAGAGACCCAGTACTTC.

The gene calls are TRBV5-1 and TRBJ2-5, with TRBD1 matching over 10 bases. Near its end, the DNA agrees better with TRBJ2-7, so the J call may be wrong. This CDR3 has 17 residues. CDR1 SGHRS and CDR2 YFSETQ come from the germline V gene. The CDR3 DNA is TGCGCCAGCAGCCGGACAGGGGGGGGTGCAGCGACGATCGAGCAGTACTTC. Residues: CASSRTGGGAATIEQYF.

The chain recombines TRBV10-2 with TRBJ2-7; 14 bases map to TRBD2. The CDR3 runs to 15 residues. The germline V gene encodes CDR1 WSHSY and CDR2 SAAADI. V was clipped by 8 bases and J by 2 bases; unmatched bases: 5. The CDR3 sequence: CASEGLAGGTYEQYF. The DNA for the CDR3 is TGCGCCAGCGAAGGACTAGCGGGGGGAACCTACGAGCAGTACTTC.